The clone carrying this T cell receptor beta chain was recorded a few times. TCRdb reanalysed the 5' RACE reads using MiXCR and keeps one entry per CDR3 protein. The sample records roughly 66,000 distinct CDR3 sequences, roughly 9.1% being singletons. This CDR3 comprises 13 residues. The V end was cut by 0 bases, the J end by 4 bases, with 6 bases between. Germline CDR1 MGHRA, CDR2 YSYEKL. These data originate in a study of early T cells in non-severe SARS-CoV-2 infection. Background on the study: Sequenced bulk RNA came from whole blood that was unsorted, and chains were unpaired.

The clonotype originates from an adult who was a healthcare worker with PCR-confirmed SARS-CoV-2 infection or an uninfected control (not recorded which). Sequencing input: whole blood. V usage is TRBV4-1 and J usage is TRBJ2-5, with D tentatively TRBD1 or TRBD2 (5 bases each). The CDR3 reads CASSQDGGETQYF. The CDR3 DNA sequence: TGCGCCAGCAGCCAAGATGGGGGAGAGACCCAGTACTTC.